The T cell receptor (beta chain) under discussion was sequenced for a study of CD8 T cells in ankylosing spondylitis. Overall study findings and caveats: Within peripheral blood, clones linked to disease were CD8+ and relatively rare. A motif of 8 or 9 highly homologous TCR beta variants was seen as apparently characteristic of ankylosing spondylitis blood. Significant enrichment of disease-linked clones was reported in matched ankylosing spondylitis synovial fluid.

To note about this clonotype: Its antigen is unknown.

As the method for making TCR beta libraries, quantitative 5'-RACE with molecular barcodes was used. TCRdb ran MiXCR on the 5' RACE reads and lists one entry per CDR3 protein. The sample holds over 130,000 distinct CDR3 sequences; about 42% are singletons and the top ten take nearly 15%. This CDR3 has 15 residues. The V gene's germline CDR1 is LGHNA and CDR2 YSLEER. Trimming left V 4 bases short and J 5 bases short, with 17 bases between. Material: synovial fluid, either unsorted or a sorted T cell fraction (not recorded which). This TCR derives from a male donor with ankylosing spondylitis. V usage is TRBV4-3 and J usage is TRBJ2-5; maybe TRBD2 (7 bases). The CDR3 region is CASSPRSGGRETQYF. The CDR3 DNA is TGCGCCAGCAGCCCGCGGTCGGGGGGCCGGGAGACCCAGTACTTC.